The 6 T cell receptor beta chains in this list originate from one sample, sequenced in a study of regulatory and conventional T cells in RAG deficiency (dated 2017 in TCRdb). Conventional CD4+ T cells were purified from blood as CD25-low CD127-high cells before genomic DNA extraction. Library creation used the immunoSEQ multiplex PCR assay. The immuneACCESS repertoire file appears here via TCRdb, limited to in-frame rearrangements. These files lack a portion of the clones; in checked studies, under half of the deficit traces to unresolved V genes, and the cause of the others is not known. Recorded for this sample are approximately 30,000 clones; about 96% of them occurred a single time. About 0.4% of the sample rests with the top ten. These data are also associated with another study on regulatory T cells. The second publication reports: For the multiplex PCR, 52 forward TRBV primers and 13 reverse TRBJ primers were used, and amplification bias was corrected with both assay-based and computational methods.

Sequencing input: CD25- CD4+ T cells sorted from blood. The receptors derive from a human donor in good health.

V and J are TRBV6-5 and TRBJ2-3; D ambiguous. V was clipped by 0 bases and J by 6 bases, with 10 bases between them. The CDR3 is made up of 14 amino acids. From germline, CDR1 is MNHEY and CDR2 SVGAGI. The CDR3 loop reads CASSYSTRTDTQYF. CDR3 nucleotides: TGTGCCAGCAGTTACTCAACGAGAACTGATACGCAGTATTTT.

The chain carries TRBV9 and TRBJ1-1; D gene unclear. Germline CDR1 and CDR2: SGDLS and YYNGEE. This CDR3 is 13 amino acids long. V lost 4 bases and J 6 bases, leaving 13 bases between the germline ends. CDR3: CASSPDRGSEAFF. The CDR3 region has the DNA TGTGCCAGCAGCCCCGACCGGGGTTCTGAAGCTTTCTTT.

The chain links TRBV15 to TRBJ1-1, with 8 positions matching TRBD1. V trimming: 2 bases; J trimming: 1 base; junction bases outside the gene matches: 3. The CDR3 sequence is 15 residues long. Germline V lookup: CDR1 LNHNV, CDR2 YYDKDF (reference sequence). CDR3 sequence reads: CATSRKDRGNTEAFF. Here the CDR3 DNA reads TGTGCCACCAGCAGAAAAGACAGGGGGAACACTGAAGCTTTCTTT.

CDR3 amino acids: CASRRTRNSPLHF. CDR3 nucleotides: TGTGCCAGCAGGCGGACTAGAAATTCACCCCTCCACTTT. The chain has TRBV6-5 and TRBJ1-6; D call uncertain. This CDR3 contains 13 residues. V was cut by 6 bases and J by 7 bases, with 10 bases left in between. Germline V CDR1 and CDR2: MNHEY, SVGAGI.

In its sample, this clone was seen a few times. The genes are TRBV27 and TRBJ1-4; 7 bases agree with TRBD1. The J segment lost 5 bases and the V segment lost 6 bases, leaving 6 bases of the junction unmatched. Germline V CDR1 and CDR2: MNHEY, SMNVEV (reference sequence). The CDR3 has 14 residues. The CDR3 DNA reads TGTGCCAGCAGCCTCGACAGGGTCAATGAAAAACTGTTTTTT. This encodes CASSLDRVNEKLFF.

The genes are TRBV19 and TRBJ1-2; D gene uncertain. Germline V gene data show CDR1 as LNHDA and CDR2 as SQIVND (reference sequence). The V gene lost 6 bases and the J gene lost 5 bases, with 16 bases spanning the gap. CDR3 size: 14 residues. CDR3 nucleotides: TGTGCCAGTAGAGGAGTAGCGGCATTGTATGGCTACACCTTC. Translation gives CASRGVAALYGYTF.